This T cell receptor beta chain comes out of a study of cytomegalovirus exposure and HLA in healthy donors. On this clone itself: Its target is not known.

This table comes from immunoSEQ multiplex PCR, and its TCRdb copy is limited to in-frame clones, with some not included. The profile shows about 200,000 clones, about 82% of them singletons. General study findings and limits: A later analysis found first-cohort TCR clusters tended to co-occur in the 100 to 150 validation repertoires. Cytomegalovirus-associated TCR beta chains were listed, numbering 150 to 200.

The V segment lost 3 bases and the J segment 4 bases; nucleotides outside the gene matches: 11. This CDR3 comprises 18 residues. CDR1 is SEHNR and CDR2 is FQNEAQ in the germline V gene (reference sequence). Donors came from a validation cohort of some 130 subjects, distinct from the first 666-subject cohort. The sequenced sample was PBMCs. The origin of this receptor is a woman under 30 in good health and CMV-seronegative. The chain couples TRBV7-9 to TRBJ2-3, with 12 bases lining up with TRBD1. In DNA form, the CDR3 reads TGTGCCAGCAGCTTCTTGCAGGGACAGGGGGCTGGGGCAGATACGCAGTATTTT. It translates to CASSFLQGQGAGADTQYF.